This T cell receptor beta chain is drawn from a study of OX40 agonist ivuxolimab in advanced cancers. Turning to the study itself: Previous treatment with anti-PD-1, anti-PD-L1 or anti-CTLA-4 therapy was allowed; about 40% had received some.

Germline V CDR1 and CDR2: SNHLY, FYNNEI. There are 14 residues in the CDR3. Measured with immunoSEQ multiplex PCR; TCRdb has only the in-frame clones, and not every one. This table holds more than 65,000 clones, roughly 80% found once. The source was CD4+ or CD8+ T cells sorted from blood, collected in a trial of the OX40 agonist ivuxolimab. The sequence was obtained from an adult with an advanced solid tumor such as melanoma, head and neck, liver or kidney cancer. This rearrangement joins TRBV2 to TRBJ2-5, with a tentative D call TRBD2 (6 bases). The CDR3 nucleotides are TGTGCTAGTACCCAGCGGGTGGAGGGTGGGACCCAGTACTTC. Protein product: CASTQRVEGGTQYF.